The rows below give T cell receptor beta chains drawn from one sample of a study of OX40 agonist ivuxolimab in advanced cancers. Repertoires were generated with immunoSEQ multiplex PCR, while TCRdb's copy carries only in-frame clones and drops some. The sample lists roughly 140,000 clones, approximately 94% occurring once. The source material was CD4+ or CD8+ T cells sorted from blood, sampled in a trial of the OX40 agonist ivuxolimab. The receptors were gathered from an adult with an advanced solid tumor such as melanoma, head and neck, liver or kidney cancer. The CDR3 runs from the conserved cysteine through the conserved F or W. Each record gives: J gene, V gene, D gene, CDR3 protein, CDR3 DNA. D genes are given only for firm matches.

TRBJ2-5	TRBV5-1	.	CASSRGPGETQYF	TGCGCCAGCAGCCGGGGGCCGGGGGAGACCCAGTACTTC
TRBJ1-5	TRBV19	TRBD1	CASSNRQGTANQPQHF	TGTGCCAGTAGTAACCGACAGGGAACGGCCAATCAGCCCCAGCATTTT
TRBJ1-2	TRBV27	.	CASSWDGTYGYTF	TGTGCCAGCAGCTGGGACGGAACCTATGGCTACACCTTC
TRBJ1-1	TRBV5-4	.	CASSPGDMNTEAFF	TGTGCCAGCAGCCCGGGAGACATGAACACTGAAGCTTTCTTT
TRBJ2-2	TRBV29-1	.	CSVSIGAGTGELFF	TGCAGCGTTTCTATAGGGGCGGGCACCGGGGAGCTGTTTTTT
TRBJ2-1	TRBV7-3	.	CASSFTRDNEQFF	TGTGCCAGCAGCTTCACCCGGGACAATGAGCAGTTCTTC
TRBJ1-6	TRBV7-9	TRBD1	CASSFDRASPLHF	TGTGCCAGCAGCTTCGACAGGGCGTCACCCCTCCACTTT
TRBJ1-5	TRBV4-1	.	CASKPPGSNQPQHF	TGCGCCAGCAAACCCCCAGGGAGCAATCAGCCCCAGCATTTT
TRBJ1-1	TRBV10-3	.	CAIQHSDTEAFF	TGTGCCATCCAACACTCTGACACTGAAGCTTTCTTT
TRBJ1-1	TRBV5-1	.	CASSGTANTEAFF	TGCGCCAGCAGCGGGACGGCGAACACTGAAGCTTTCTTT
TRBJ1-1	TRBV6-1	.	CASSGDSGGDTEAFF	TGTGCCAGCAGCGGTGACAGTGGCGGGGACACTGAAGCTTTCTTT
TRBJ2-1	TRBV9	TRBD2	CASSVDGGAFNEQFF	TGTGCCAGCAGCGTAGACGGGGGGGCGTTCAATGAGCAGTTCTTC
TRBJ2-7	TRBV9	.	CASSPRGYEQYF	TGTGCCAGCAGCCCTCGCGGCTACGAGCAGTACTTC
TRBJ2-5	TRBV5-1	.	CASSFRQPQETQYF	TGCGCCAGCAGCTTCCGACAGCCCCAAGAGACCCAGTACTTC
TRBJ1-1	TRBV30	.	CAWSVPVAGGNTEAFF	TGTGCCTGGAGTGTGCCAGTCGCCGGGGGGAACACTGAAGCTTTCTTT
TRBJ1-5	TRBV6-6	.	CASSSSQGDSNQPQHF	TGTGCCAGCAGTTCCTCACAGGGAGATAGCAATCAGCCCCAGCATTTT
TRBJ1-4	TRBV5-1	.	CASSLGRGGEKLFF	TGCGCCAGCAGCTTGGGGCGGGGAGGTGAAAAACTGTTTTTT
TRBJ2-1	TRBV9	.	CASSVGQRGGIAEQFF	TGTGCCAGCAGCGTTGGACAGCGAGGAGGTATTGCTGAGCAGTTCTTC
TRBJ1-6	TRBV2	.	CASSGRTNSPLHF	TGTGCCAGCAGTGGACGGACTAATTCACCCCTCCACTTT
TRBJ2-1	TRBV11-3	.	CASSLYGFEQFF	TGTGCCAGCAGCTTATACGGGTTTGAGCAGTTCTTC
TRBJ2-2	TRBV23-1	TRBD1	CASSVEGAGTGELFF	TGCGCCAGCAGTGTAGAGGGGGCTGGCACCGGGGAGCTGTTTTTT
TRBJ2-1	TRBV27	.	CASSLGGNEQFF	TGTGCCAGCAGTCTGGGGGGCAATGAGCAGTTCTTC
TRBJ1-4	TRBV4-3	TRBD1	CASSQGDRVGEKLFF	TGCGCCAGCAGCCAAGGAGACAGGGTTGGTGAAAAACTGTTTTTT